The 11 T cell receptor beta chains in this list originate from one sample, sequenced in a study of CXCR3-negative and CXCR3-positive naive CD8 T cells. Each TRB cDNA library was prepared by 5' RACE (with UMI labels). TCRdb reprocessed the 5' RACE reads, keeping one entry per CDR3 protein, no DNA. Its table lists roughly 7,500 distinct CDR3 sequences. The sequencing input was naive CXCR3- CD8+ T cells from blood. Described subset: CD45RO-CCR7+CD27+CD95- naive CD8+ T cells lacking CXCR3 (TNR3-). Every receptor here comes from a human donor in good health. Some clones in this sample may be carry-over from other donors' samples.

This chain's CDR3 is CSATALDTQYF. This chain uses TRBV20-1 with TRBJ2-3. The germline CDR1 and CDR2 sequences are DFQATT and SNEGSKA (reference sequence). The CDR3 is made up of 11 amino acids.

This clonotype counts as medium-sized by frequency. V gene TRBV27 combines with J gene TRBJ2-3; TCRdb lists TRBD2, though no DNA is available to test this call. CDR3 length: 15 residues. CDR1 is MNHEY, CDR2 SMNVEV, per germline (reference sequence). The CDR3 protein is CASRPGGVRGDTQYF.

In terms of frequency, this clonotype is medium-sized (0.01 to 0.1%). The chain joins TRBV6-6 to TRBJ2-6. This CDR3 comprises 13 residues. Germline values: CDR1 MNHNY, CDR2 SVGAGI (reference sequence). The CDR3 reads CASSHSGANVLTF.

The CDR3 sequence is CASRPGPSAPGEQYF. The V call is TRBV12-3 or TRBV12-4, the J call TRBJ2-7; TCRdb reports TRBD2, a call that lacks DNA to check it against. The CDR3 is 15 amino acids.

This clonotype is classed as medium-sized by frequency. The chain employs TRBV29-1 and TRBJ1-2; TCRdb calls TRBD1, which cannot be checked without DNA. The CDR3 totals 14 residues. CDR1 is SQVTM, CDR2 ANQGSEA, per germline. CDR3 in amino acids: CSVESRVRDYGYTF.

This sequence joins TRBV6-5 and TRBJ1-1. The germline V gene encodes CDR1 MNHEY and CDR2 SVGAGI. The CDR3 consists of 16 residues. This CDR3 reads CASSYSRGTMNTEAFF.

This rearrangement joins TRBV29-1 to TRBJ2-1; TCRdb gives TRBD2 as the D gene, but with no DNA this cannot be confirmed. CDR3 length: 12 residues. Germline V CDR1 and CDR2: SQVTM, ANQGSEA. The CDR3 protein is CSVTSGYNEQFF.

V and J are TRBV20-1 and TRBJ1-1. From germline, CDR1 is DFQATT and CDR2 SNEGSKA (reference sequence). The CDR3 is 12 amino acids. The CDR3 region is CSASPTSTEAFF.

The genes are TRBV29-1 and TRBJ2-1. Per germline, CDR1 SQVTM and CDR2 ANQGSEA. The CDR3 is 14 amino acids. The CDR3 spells CSVETGSVYNEQFF.

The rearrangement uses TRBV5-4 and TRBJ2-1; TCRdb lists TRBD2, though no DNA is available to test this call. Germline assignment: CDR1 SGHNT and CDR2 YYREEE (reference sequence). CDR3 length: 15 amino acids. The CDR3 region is CASSSGPDAFNEQFF. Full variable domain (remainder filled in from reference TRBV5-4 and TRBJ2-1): ETGVTQSPTHLIKTRGQQVTLRCSSQSGHNTVSWYQQALGQGPQFIFQYYREEENGRGNFPPRFSGLQFPNYSSELNVNALELDDSALYLCASSSGPDAFNEQFFGPGTRLTVL.

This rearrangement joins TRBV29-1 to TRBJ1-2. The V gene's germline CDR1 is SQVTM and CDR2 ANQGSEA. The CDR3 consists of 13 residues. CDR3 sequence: CSAGGEAVYGYTF.